These 15 T cell receptor beta chains came from one sample sequenced in a study of shared clonotypes between healthy human individuals. The assay was immunoSEQ multiplex PCR, and TCRdb's table has in-frame clones only and misses some. The sample holds tens of thousands of clones, 62% seen once. Sequenced: memory CD8+ T cells sorted from blood. As for subset: CD45RO+ cells pooled with CCR7-negative TemRA cells. These receptors originate from a man under 40 in good health.

The chain is built from TRBV28 and TRBJ1-3; no reliable D call. Germline V gene lookup returns CDR1 MDHEN and CDR2 SYDVKM. CDR3 length: 13 residues. V lost 9 bases, J lost 0 bases, and 9 bases lay in between. The CDR3 reads CASSGVSGNTIYF. CDR3 DNA sequence: TGTGCCAGTTCTGGTGTCTCTGGAAACACCATATATTTT.

This clone was seen ten or more times. This sequence joins TRBV28 and TRBJ2-1; D gene unclear. The V end lost 6 bases, the J end lost 8 bases, and 11 bases lay between the germline ends. Germline V gene sequence: CDR1 MDHEN, CDR2 SYDVKM. This CDR3 region has 12 residues. Here the CDR3 reads CASRLSGDEQFF. The CDR3 region has the DNA TGTGCCAGCAGGTTAAGTGGGGATGAGCAGTTCTTC.

This rearrangement joins TRBV7-8 to TRBJ2-7; D is tentatively TRBD1 or TRBD2 (5 bases each). The CDR3 has 13 amino acids. The germline CDR1 and CDR2 sequences are SGHVS and FQNEAQ. Trimming left V 5 bases short and J 3 bases short, with 11 bases between. CDR3 sequence reads: CASSPGTIYEQYF. In DNA form, the CDR3 reads TGTGCCAGCAGCCCGGGGACCATCTACGAGCAGTACTTC.

V is TRBV7-2 and J is TRBJ2-5, with TRBD2 as a possible D gene (7 bases). Germline V CDR1 and CDR2: SGHTA, FQGNSA. CDR3 length equals 15 residues. Trimming took off 2 bases at V and 4 bases at J, with 14 bases between the two ends. The CDR3 is CASSLRGGAVETQYF. CDR3 in DNA: TGTGCCAGCAGCTTAAGGGGGGGAGCTGTAGAGACCCAGTACTTC.

This clone appeared many times. In DNA, the CDR3 is TGTGCCAGCAGTGAAGGGGTCTCTGGGGCCAACGTCCTGACTTTC. Translating gives CASSEGVSGANVLTF. V gene TRBV6-1 combines with J gene TRBJ2-6, with D hard to call. V gave up 1 base and J gave up 0 bases, with 4 bases separating them. The length of the CDR3 is 15 residues. Germline V CDR1 and CDR2: MNHNS, SASEGT.

The chain carries TRBV5-6 and TRBJ1-2; no clear D. V lost 0 bases to trimming and J lost 9 bases, with 12 bases between them. Looked up from germline, CDR1 is SGHDT and CDR2 is YYEEEE. This CDR3 has 13 residues. The CDR3 DNA follows: TGTGCCAGCAGCTTGGTCCCTTTCAATAGCTACACCTTC. It codes for CASSLVPFNSYTF.

The V and J genes are TRBV6-4 and TRBJ2-4; 12 nucleotides match TRBD2. The germline CDR1 and CDR2 sequences are MRHNA and SNTAGT. The CDR3 runs to 20 residues. With V trimmed by 2 bases and J by 1 base, 12 bases remained unmatched. The CDR3 protein is CASSDPRLAGGPFAKNIQYF. The CDR3 DNA reads TGTGCCAGCAGTGACCCCAGGCTAGCGGGAGGGCCTTTTGCCAAAAACATTCAGTACTTC.

As for this clone: The sample contains more than one DNA sequence encoding this CDR3. This sequence joins TRBV5-1 and TRBJ2-6; D unclear. Germline values: CDR1 SGHRS, CDR2 YFSETQ. CDR3 size: 14 residues. V was pared by 1 base and J by 1 base, with 3 bases between. The CDR3 loop reads CASSLSSGANVLTF. For the CDR3, the DNA is TGCGCCAGCAGCTTGTCGTCTGGGGCCAACGTCCTGACTTTC.

The chain has TRBV21-1 and TRBJ2-1. TRBV21-1 corresponds to a pseudogene. The CDR3 extends over 16 amino acids. The CDR3 sequence is CASSAQKWGDNNEQFF. CDR3 DNA sequence: TGTGCCAGCAGCGCCCAAAAGTGGGGTGACAACAATGAGCAGTTCTTC.

CDR3 sequence: CASSSLRGQYEQYF. In DNA, the CDR3 is TGTGCCAGCAGCTCCCTGCGGGGGCAATACGAGCAGTACTTC. The genes are TRBV11-2 and TRBJ2-7; weak D call: TRBD2 (7 bases). The CDR3 consists of 14 residues. Germline CDR1 is SGHAT and CDR2 is FQNNGV. Trimming pared 4 bases from V and 4 bases from J, leaving 14 bases between.

The V call is TRBV19, the J call TRBJ2-1; D not certain. Germline lookup yields CDR1 LNHDA and CDR2 SQIVND (reference sequence). V shed 2 bases and J shed 10 bases, with 12 bases lying between them. The CDR3 has 13 amino acids. The CDR3, as DNA: TGTGCCAGTAGTATAAGGGCCGGTTGGGAGCAGTTCTTC. It codes for CASSIRAGWEQFF.

The gene calls are TRBV6-4 and TRBJ2-1; the D is unclear. Trimming removed 0 bases at V and 1 base at J, with 7 bases between. Germline V gene data show CDR1 as MRHNA and CDR2 as SNTAGT. The CDR3 totals 15 residues. CDR3: CASSDSMASYNEQFF. As DNA, the CDR3 is TGTGCCAGCAGTGACTCGATGGCGTCCTACAATGAGCAGTTCTTC.

This clone was seen only once. The chain combines TRBV27 with TRBJ1-4, with 8 bases matching TRBD1. The germline CDR1 and CDR2 sequences are MNHEY and SMNVEV (reference sequence). The ends lost 5 bases at V and 3 bases at J; junction bases unmatched: 5. The CDR3 contains 15 residues. CDR3 loop: CASSPQGAPNEKLFF. The CDR3 DNA follows: TGTGCCAGCAGTCCCCAGGGGGCACCTAATGAAAAACTGTTTTTT.

Only a few counts were recorded for this clone. The V call is TRBV27, the J call TRBJ2-7; D not resolved. Trimming cost V 2 bases and J 2 bases, with 7 bases left between them. The CDR3 consists of 13 residues. Germline-derived CDR1 and CDR2 are MNHEY and SMNVEV (reference sequence). Here the CDR3 DNA reads TGTGCCAGCAGTTTAGTAGGGCCCTACGAGCAGTACTTC. Translation gives CASSLVGPYEQYF.

The chain carries TRBV27 and TRBJ1-2, with 7 nucleotides matching TRBD1. CDR1 and CDR2 from the germline V gene are MNHEY and SMNVEV (reference sequence). V dropped 1 base and J dropped 6; count of bases not matched to a gene: 2. The CDR3 contains 13 residues. CDR3 residues: CASSLFTGDGYTF. In nucleotides, the CDR3 is TGTGCCAGCAGTTTATTTACAGGGGATGGCTACACCTTC.